These 2 T cell receptor beta chains came from one sample sequenced in a study of T cell responses to AZD1222 COVID-19 vaccine. The method was immunoSEQ multiplex PCR; TCRdb's version includes in-frame clones alone and lacks a portion of them. This repertoire shows 130,000 to 150,000 clones, approximately 90% found once; its top ten account for about 3%. Material: peripheral blood, obtained on day 0 of MenACWY control vaccination. The receptors stem from an adult in good health.

Only a few counts were recorded for this clone. The rearrangement uses TRBV6-5 and TRBJ1-1, with TRBD1 matching over 7 bases. Germline V gene sequence: CDR1 MNHEY, CDR2 SVGAGI. V dropped 7 bases and J dropped 10; count of bases not matched to a gene: 9. The CDR3 contains 12 residues. CDR3 in amino acids: CASKGAGGAAFF. In nucleotides, the CDR3 is TGTGCCAGCAAGGGGGCCGGGGGTGCAGCTTTCTTT.

V and J are TRBV7-2 and TRBJ2-3, with 12 bases lining up with TRBD2. There are 16 residues in the CDR3. The trim removed 5 bases at V and 1 base at J, leaving 4 bases unmatched. Germline CDR1 is SGHTA and CDR2 is FQGNSA. DNA for the CDR3: TGTGCCAGCAGCCTGAGACTAGCGGGGGGCACAGATACGCAGTATTTT. This translates into CASSLRLAGGTDTQYF.